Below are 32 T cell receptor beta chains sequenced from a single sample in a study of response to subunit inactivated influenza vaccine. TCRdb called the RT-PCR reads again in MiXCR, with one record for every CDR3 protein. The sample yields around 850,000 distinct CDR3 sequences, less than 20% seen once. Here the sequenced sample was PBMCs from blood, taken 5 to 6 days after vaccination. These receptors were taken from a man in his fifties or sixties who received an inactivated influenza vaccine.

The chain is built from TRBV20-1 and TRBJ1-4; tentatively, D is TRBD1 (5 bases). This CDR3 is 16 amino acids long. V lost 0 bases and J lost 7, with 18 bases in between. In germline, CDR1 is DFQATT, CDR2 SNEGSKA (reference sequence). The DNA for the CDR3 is TGCAGTGCTAGAGAATTGTTGGGGCTGAAGGGTGAAAAACTGTTTTTT. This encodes CSARELLGLKGEKLFF.

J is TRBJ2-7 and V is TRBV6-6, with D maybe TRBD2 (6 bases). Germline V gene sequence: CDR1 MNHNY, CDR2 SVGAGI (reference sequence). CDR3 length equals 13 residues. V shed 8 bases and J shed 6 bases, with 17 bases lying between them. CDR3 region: CASAQIKEGEQYF. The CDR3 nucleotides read TGTGCCAGCGCTCAAATCAAGGAGGGCGAGCAGTACTTC.

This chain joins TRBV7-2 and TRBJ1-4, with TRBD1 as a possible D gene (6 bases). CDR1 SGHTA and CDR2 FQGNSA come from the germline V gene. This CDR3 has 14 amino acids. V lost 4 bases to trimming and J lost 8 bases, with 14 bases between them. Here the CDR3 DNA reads TGTGCCAGCAGCTCCAGGGGCCGGTACGAAAAACTGTTTTTT. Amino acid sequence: CASSSRGRYEKLFF.

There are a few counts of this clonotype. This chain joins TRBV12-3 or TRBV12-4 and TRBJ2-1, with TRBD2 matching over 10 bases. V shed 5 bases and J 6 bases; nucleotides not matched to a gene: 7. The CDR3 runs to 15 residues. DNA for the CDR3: TGTGCCAGCAGTAAGAGCGGGGGGGCAGGCAATGAGCAGTTCTTC. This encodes CASSKSGGAGNEQFF.

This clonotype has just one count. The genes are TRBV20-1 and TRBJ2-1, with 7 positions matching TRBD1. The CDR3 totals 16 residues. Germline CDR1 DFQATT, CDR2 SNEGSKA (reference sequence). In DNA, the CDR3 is TGCTGCGCTAGAGACCCGACAGGGCCCCCCTACAATGAGCAGTTCTTC. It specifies CCARDPTGPPYNEQFF.

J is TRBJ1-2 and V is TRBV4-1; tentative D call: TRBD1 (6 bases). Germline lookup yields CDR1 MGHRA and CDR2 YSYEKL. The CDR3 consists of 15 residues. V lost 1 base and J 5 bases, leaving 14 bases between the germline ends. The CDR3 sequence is CASSQVRGLGYGYTF. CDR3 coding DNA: TGCGCCAGCAGCCAAGTGCGGGGGCTAGGGTATGGCTACACCTTC.

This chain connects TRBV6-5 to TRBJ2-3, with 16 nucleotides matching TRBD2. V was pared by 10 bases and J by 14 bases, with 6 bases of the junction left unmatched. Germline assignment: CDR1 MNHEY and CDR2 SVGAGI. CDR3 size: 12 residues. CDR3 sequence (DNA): TGTGCCACTGGGACTAGCGGGAGGGTCGGGTATTTT. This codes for CATGTSGRVGYF.

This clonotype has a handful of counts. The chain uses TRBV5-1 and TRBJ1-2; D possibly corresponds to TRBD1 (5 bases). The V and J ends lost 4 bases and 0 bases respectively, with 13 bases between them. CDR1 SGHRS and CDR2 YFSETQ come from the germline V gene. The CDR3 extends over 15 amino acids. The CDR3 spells CASSAGALTNYGYTF. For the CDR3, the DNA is TGCGCCAGCAGCGCCGGGGCCCTAACTAACTATGGCTACACCTTC.

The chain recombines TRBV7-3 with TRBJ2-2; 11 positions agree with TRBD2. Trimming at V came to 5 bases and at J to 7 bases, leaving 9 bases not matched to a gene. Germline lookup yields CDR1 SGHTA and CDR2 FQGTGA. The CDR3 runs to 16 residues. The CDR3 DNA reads TGTGCCAGCAGCCTGAATAGCGGGAGGGCCCGCGGGGAGCTGTTTTTT. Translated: CASSLNSGRARGELFF.

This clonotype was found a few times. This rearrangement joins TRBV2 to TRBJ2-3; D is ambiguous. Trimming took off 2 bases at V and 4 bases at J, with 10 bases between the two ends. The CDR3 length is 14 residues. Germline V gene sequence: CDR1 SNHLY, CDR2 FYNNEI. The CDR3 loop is CASSETIMADTQYF. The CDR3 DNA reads TGTGCCAGCAGTGAAACGATTATGGCAGATACGCAGTATTTT.

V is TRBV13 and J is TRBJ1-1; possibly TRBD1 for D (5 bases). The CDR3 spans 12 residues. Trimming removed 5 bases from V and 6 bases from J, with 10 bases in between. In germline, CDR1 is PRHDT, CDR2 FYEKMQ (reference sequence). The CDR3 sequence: CASSIGTAEAFF. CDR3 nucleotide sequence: TGTGCCAGCAGCATCGGGACGGCTGAAGCTTTCTTT.

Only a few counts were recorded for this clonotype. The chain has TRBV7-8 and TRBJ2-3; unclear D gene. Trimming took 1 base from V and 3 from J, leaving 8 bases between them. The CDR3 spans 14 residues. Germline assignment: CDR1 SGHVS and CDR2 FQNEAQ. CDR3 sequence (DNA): TGTGCCAGCAGCTTAGTTTCGCAAACAGATACGCAGTATTTT. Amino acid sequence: CASSLVSQTDTQYF.

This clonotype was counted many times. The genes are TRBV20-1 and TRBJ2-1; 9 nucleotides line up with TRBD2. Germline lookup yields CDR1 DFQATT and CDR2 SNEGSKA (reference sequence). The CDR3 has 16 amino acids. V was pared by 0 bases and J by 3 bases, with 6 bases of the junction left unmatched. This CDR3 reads CSARDVIAGVYNEQFF. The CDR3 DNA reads TGCAGTGCTAGAGACGTTATAGCGGGGGTCTACAATGAGCAGTTCTTC.

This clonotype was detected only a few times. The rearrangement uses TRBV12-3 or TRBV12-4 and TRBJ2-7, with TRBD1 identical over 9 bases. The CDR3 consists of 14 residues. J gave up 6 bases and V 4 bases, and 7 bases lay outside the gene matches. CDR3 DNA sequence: TGTGCCAGCAGTTCCTCGGACAGGGGCGGCGAGCAGTACTTC. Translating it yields CASSSSDRGGEQYF.

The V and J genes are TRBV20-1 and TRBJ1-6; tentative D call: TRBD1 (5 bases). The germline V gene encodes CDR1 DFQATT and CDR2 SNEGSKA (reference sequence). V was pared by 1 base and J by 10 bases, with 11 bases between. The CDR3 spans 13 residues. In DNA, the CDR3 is TGCAGTGCTAGAGGGGACGGTCGGTCACCCCTCCACTTT. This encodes CSARGDGRSPLHF.

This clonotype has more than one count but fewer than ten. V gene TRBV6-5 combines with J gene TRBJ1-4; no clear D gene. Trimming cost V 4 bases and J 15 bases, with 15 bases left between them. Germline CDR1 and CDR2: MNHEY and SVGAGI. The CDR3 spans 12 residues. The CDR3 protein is CASSSIGQDMFF. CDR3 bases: TGTGCCAGCAGTTCCATCGGTCAGGATATGTTTTTT.

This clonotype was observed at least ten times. In DNA form, the CDR3 reads TGCAGTGCTAGGCTGCGGGAGAGCTACGAGCAGTACTTC. It encodes CSARLRESYEQYF. The rearrangement links TRBV20-1 to TRBJ2-7; TRBD2 aligns across 7 bases. The trim removed 3 bases at V and 3 bases at J, leaving 5 bases unmatched. CDR3 length: 13 residues. The V gene's germline CDR1 is DFQATT and CDR2 SNEGSKA (reference sequence).

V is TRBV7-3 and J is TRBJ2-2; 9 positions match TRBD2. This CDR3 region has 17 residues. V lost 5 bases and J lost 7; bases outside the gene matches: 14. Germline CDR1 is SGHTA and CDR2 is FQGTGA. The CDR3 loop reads CASSPEGSGSVGGELFF. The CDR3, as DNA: TGTGCCAGCAGCCCCGAAGGTAGCGGGAGCGTAGGCGGGGAGCTGTTTTTT.

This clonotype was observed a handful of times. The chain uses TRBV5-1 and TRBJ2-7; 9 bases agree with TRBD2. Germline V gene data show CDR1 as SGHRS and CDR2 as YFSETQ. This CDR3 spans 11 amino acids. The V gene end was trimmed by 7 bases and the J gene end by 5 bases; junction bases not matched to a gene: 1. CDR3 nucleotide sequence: TGCGCCAGCCGCGGGAGGGACGAGCAGTACTTC. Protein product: CASRGRDEQYF.

The CDR3 DNA reads TGTGCCAGCAGCTTGCGAAGAGAGCACTACAATGAGCAGTTCTTC. Residues: CASSLRREHYNEQFF. The chain combines TRBV5-5 with TRBJ2-1; D gene ambiguous. The CDR3 totals 15 residues. Germline V lookup: CDR1 SGHKS, CDR2 YYEKEE (reference sequence). V lost 1 base and J 3 bases, leaving 11 bases between the germline ends.

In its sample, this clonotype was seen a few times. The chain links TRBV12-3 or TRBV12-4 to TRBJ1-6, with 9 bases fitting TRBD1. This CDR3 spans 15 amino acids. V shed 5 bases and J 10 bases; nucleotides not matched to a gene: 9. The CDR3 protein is CASSLRTGAGSPLHF. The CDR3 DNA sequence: TGTGCCAGCAGTCTACGGACAGGGGCGGGGTCACCCCTCCACTTT.

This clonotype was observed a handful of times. Here the CDR3 reads CASSKTGAGDIQYF. In DNA, the CDR3 is TGTGCCAGCAGCAAAACAGGGGCAGGGGACATTCAGTACTTC. The chain employs TRBV7-2 and TRBJ2-4; the match to TRBD1 covers 7 bases. The CDR3 is made up of 14 amino acids. With V trimmed by 5 bases and J by 8 bases, 9 bases remained unmatched. CDR1 and CDR2 from the germline V gene are SGHTA and FQGNSA. Full variable domain (outside the CDR3, taken from reference TRBV7-2 and TRBJ2-4): GAGVSQSPSNKVTEKGKDVELRCDPISGHTALYWYRQSLGQGLEFLIYFQGNSAPDKSGLPSDRFSAERTGGSVSTLTIQRTQQEDSAVYLCASSKTGAGDIQYFGAGTRLSVL.

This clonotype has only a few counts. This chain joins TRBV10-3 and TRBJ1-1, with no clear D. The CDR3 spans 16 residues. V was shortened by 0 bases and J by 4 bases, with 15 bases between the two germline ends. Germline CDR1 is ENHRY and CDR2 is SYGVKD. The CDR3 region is CAISESHGGKSTEAFF. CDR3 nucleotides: TGTGCCATCAGTGAGTCGCACGGTGGAAAGAGCACTGAAGCTTTCTTT.

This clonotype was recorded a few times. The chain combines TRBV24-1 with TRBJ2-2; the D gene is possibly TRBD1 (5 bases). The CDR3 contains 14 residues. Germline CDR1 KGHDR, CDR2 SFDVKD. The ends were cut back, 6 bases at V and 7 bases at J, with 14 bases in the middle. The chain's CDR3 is CATSPLGAVGELFF. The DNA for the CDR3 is TGTGCCACCAGTCCCCTAGGGGCGGTCGGGGAGCTGTTTTTT.

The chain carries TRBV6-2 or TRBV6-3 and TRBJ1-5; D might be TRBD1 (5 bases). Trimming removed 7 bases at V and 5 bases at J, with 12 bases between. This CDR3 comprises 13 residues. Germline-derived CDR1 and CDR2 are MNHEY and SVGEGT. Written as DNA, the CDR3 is TGTGCCAGCATGGAGGGGACTCATCAGCCCCAGCATTTT. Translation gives CASMEGTHQPQHF.

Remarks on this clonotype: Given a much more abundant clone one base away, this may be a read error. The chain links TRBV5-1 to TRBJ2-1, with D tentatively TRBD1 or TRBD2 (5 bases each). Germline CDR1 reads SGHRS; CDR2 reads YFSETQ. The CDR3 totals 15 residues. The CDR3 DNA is TGCGCCAGCAGCCCACGAGGGGCCCTGGTTAGTGAGCAGTGCTTC. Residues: CASSPRGALVSEQCF. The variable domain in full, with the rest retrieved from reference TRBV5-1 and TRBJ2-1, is KAGVTQTPRYLIKTRGQQVTLSCSPISGHRSVSWYQQTPGQGLQFLFEYFSETQRNKGNFPGRFSGRQFSNSRSEMNVSTLELGDSALYLCASSPRGALVSEQCFGPGTRLTVL.

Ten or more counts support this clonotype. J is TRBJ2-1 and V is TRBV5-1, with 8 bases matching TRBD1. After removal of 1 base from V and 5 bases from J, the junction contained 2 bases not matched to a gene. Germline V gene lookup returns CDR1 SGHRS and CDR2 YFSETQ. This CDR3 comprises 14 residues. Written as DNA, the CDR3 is TGCGCCAGCAGCTTGCCGGGACAGGACAATGAGCAGTTCTTC. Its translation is CASSLPGQDNEQFF.

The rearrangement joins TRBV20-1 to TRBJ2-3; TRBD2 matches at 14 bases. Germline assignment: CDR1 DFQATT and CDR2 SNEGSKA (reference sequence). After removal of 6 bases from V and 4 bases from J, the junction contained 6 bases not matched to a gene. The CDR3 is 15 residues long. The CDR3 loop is CSALGLAGVPDTQYF. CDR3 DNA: TGCAGTGCCTTGGGACTAGCGGGAGTTCCAGATACGCAGTATTTT.

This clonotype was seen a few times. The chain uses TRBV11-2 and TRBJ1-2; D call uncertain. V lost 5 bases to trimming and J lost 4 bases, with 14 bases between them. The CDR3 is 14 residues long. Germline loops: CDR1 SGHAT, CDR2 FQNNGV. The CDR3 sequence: CASSINPRGYGYTF. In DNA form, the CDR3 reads TGTGCCAGCAGCATCAACCCCCGGGGCTATGGCTACACCTTC.

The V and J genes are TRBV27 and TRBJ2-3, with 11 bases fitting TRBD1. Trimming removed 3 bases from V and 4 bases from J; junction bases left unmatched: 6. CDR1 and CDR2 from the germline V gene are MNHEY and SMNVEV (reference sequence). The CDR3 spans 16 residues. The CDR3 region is CASSFSRDRGADTQYF. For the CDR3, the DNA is TGTGCCAGCAGTTTCTCACGGGACAGGGGGGCAGATACGCAGTATTTT.

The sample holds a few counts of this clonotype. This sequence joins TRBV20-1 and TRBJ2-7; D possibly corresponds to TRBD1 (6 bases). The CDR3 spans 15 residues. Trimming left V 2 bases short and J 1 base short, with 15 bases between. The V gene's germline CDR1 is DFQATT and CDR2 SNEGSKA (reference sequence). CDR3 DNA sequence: TGCAGTGCTAGAAACACAGGGCCTCCTTCCTACGAGCAGTACTTC. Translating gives CSARNTGPPSYEQYF.

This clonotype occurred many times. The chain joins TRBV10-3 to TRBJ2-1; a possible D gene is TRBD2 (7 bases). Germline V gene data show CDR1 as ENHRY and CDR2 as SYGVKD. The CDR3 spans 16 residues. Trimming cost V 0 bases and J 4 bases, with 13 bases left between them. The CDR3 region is CAISESGGGAYNEQFF. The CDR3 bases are TGTGCCATCAGTGAGTCGGGAGGGGGGGCATACAATGAGCAGTTCTTC.